Included here is one T cell receptor beta chain sequence, with context. Assay: immunoSEQ multiplex PCR; the TCRdb copy retains only in-frame clones and omits some. This sample has some 410,000 clones; approximately 90% occur once, and the top ten carry around 0.95%. This record belongs to a study of blood T cell repertoires in COVID-19. The TCR originated in a woman in her 30s with acute COVID-19. The sequenced sample consisted of PBMCs or T cells enriched from blood (not recorded which).

The CDR3: CASSLTGGVTDTQYF. DNA for the CDR3: TGTGCCAGCAGCTTAACCGGCGGGGTAACAGATACGCAGTATTTT. The V and J genes are TRBV7-3 and TRBJ2-3; TRBD2 might be the D (6 bases). V lost 0 bases to trimming and J lost 3 bases, with 10 bases between them. The V gene's germline CDR1 is SGHTA and CDR2 FQGTGA. CDR3 length equals 15 residues. Drawing the rest from reference TRBV7-3 and TRBJ2-3, the complete variable domain is GAGVSQTPSNKVTEKGKYVELRCDPISGHTALYWYRQSLGQGPEFLIYFQGTGAADDSGLPNDRFFAVRPEGSVSTLKIQRTERGDSAVYLCASSLTGGVTDTQYFGPGTRLTVL.